This entry features one TCR beta chain sequence. This entry is derived from a study of T cell clones after liver transplantation. TCRdb keeps only in-frame clones here, not all; method: immunoSEQ multiplex PCR. The sample lists tens of thousands of clones; roughly 80% were seen once. Trimming took off 0 bases at V and 8 bases at J, with 6 bases between the two ends. CDR3 size: 12 residues. Germline V gene sequence: CDR1 SGHRS, CDR2 YFSETQ. V gene TRBV5-1 combines with J gene TRBJ2-1; D ambiguous. The sample here was CD4+ T cells from blood, taken 12 months after liver transplant. This receptor was obtained from a human patient who received a liver transplant. Some T cells may originate from the graft donor. The CDR3 loop is CASSLVGYEQFF. CDR3 in DNA: TGCGCCAGCAGCTTGGTGGGATATGAGCAGTTCTTC.